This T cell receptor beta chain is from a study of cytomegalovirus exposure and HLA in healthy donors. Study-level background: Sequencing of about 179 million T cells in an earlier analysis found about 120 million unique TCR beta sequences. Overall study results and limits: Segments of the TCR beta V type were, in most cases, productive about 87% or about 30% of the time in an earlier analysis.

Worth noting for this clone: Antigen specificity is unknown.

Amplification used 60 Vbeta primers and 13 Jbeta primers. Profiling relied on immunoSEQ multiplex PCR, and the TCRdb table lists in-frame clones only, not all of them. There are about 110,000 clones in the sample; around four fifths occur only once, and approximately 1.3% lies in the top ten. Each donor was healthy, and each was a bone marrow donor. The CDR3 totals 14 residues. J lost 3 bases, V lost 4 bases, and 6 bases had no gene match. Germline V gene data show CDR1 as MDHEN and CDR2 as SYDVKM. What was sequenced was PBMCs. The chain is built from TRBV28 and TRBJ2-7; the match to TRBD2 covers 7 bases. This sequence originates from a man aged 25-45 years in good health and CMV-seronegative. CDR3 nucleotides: TGTGCCAGCAGTTACGAGCGGGACGTCTACGAGCAGTACTTC. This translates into CASSYERDVYEQYF.